This record looks at one T cell receptor beta chain sequence and its context. Antigen unknown. The entry originates in a study of cytomegalovirus exposure and HLA in healthy donors. Study-level findings and limits: Sequences of the TCR beta chain were said to predict the HLA-A and HLA-B alleles of most subjects accurately. According to the study, 160 or so TCR beta chains were cytomegalovirus-associated.

60 Vbeta and 13 Jbeta primers were used in PCR. Assay used: immunoSEQ multiplex PCR; TCRdb lists only in-frame clones, some missing. The sample yields about 150,000 clones, about 80% seen once. Germline CDR1 reads MGHRA; CDR2 reads YSYEKL. The CDR3 sequence is 16 residues long. Trimming took 0 bases from V and 0 from J, leaving 9 bases between them. This chain links TRBV4-1 with TRBJ1-5; D is possibly TRBD1 (6 bases). This TCR was sampled from a man younger than 40 in good health and CMV-seropositive. The specimen sequenced was PBMCs. CDR3 sequence reads: CASSQERGFSNQPQHF. In DNA, the CDR3 is TGCGCCAGCAGCCAAGAGAGGGGGTTTAGCAATCAGCCCCAGCATTTT.